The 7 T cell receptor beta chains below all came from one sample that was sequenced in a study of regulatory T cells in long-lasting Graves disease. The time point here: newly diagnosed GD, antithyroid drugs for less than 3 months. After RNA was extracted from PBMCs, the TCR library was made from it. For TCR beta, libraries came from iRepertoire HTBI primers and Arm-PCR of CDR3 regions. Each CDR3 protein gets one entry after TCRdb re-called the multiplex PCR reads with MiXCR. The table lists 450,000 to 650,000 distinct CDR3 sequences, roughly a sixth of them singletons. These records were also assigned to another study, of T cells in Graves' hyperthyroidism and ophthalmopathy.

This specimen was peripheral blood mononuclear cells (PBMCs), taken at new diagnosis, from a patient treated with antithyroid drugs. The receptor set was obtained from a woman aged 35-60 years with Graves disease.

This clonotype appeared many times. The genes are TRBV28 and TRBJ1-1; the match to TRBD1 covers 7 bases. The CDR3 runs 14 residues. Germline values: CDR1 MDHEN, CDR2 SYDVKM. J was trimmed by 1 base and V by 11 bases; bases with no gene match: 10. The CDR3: CAAFGDRTNTEAFF. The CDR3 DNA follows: TGTGCCGCCTTCGGGGACAGAACGAACACTGAAGCTTTCTTT.

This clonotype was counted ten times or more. CDR3 nucleotide sequence: TGTGCCAGTAGTCCTGGAAGACAGTGGAGGACTGAAGCTTTCTTT. The encoded protein is CASSPGRQWRTEAFF. The chain links TRBV19 to TRBJ1-1; possibly TRBD1 for D (5 bases). Trimming cost V 5 bases and J 5 bases, with 18 bases left between them. Germline CDR1 and CDR2: LNHDA and SQIVND (reference sequence). The CDR3 totals 15 residues.

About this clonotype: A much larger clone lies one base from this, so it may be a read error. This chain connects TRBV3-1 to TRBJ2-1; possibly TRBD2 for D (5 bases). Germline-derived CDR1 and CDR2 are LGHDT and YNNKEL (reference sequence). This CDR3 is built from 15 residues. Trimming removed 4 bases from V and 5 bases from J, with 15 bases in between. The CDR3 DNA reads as TGTGCCAGCAGCCCCTCACGGGCGGGCAACAATGAGCAGTTCTTC. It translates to CASSPSRAGNNEQFF.

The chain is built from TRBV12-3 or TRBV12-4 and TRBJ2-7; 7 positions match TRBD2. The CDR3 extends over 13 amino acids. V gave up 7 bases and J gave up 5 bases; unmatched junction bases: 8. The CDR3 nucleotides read TGTGCCAGCAAGCGGGGTCCCGGGGACGAGCAGTACTTC. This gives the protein CASKRGPGDEQYF.

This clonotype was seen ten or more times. CDR3 DNA: TGTGCCAGCAGCCTCATTAGCGGGGGGGCCAGCAATGAGCAGTTCTTC. It specifies CASSLISGGASNEQFF. The chain carries TRBV28 and TRBJ2-1; 11 nucleotides match TRBD2. This CDR3 contains 16 residues. Germline lookup yields CDR1 MDHEN and CDR2 SYDVKM. Losses at the gene ends were 6 bases for V and 6 bases for J; bases not matched to a gene: 10.

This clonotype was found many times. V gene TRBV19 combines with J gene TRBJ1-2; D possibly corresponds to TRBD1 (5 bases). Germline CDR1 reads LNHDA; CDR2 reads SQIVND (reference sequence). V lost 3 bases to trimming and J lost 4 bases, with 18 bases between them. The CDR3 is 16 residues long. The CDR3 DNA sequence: TGTGCCAGTAGTATTCAGGGAGACAGCCTACCCTATGGCTACACCTTC. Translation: CASSIQGDSLPYGYTF. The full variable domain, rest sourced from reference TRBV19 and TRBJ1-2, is DGGITQSPKYLFRKEGQNVTLSCEQNLNHDAMYWYRQDPGQGLRLIYYSQIVNDFQKGDIAEGYSVSREKKESFPLTVTSAQKNPTAFYLCASSIQGDSLPYGYTFGSGTRLTVV.

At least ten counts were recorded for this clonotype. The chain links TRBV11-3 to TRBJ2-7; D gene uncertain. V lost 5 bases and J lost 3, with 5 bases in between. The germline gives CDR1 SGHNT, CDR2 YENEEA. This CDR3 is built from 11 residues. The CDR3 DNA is TGTGCCAGCAGCGTCCTCTACGAGCAGTACTTC. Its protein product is CASSVLYEQYF.